The 9 T cell receptor beta chains below were found in one sample sequenced in a study of cytomegalovirus exposure and HLA in healthy donors. The PCR ran on 60 Vbeta and 13 Jbeta primers. The repertoire was sequenced with immunoSEQ multiplex PCR; TCRdb's copy has only in-frame clones and lacks some. Altogether 170,000 or so clones are present, under 90% being singletons, with the ten largest covering around 7.3%. The specimen was PBMCs. The source of these receptors is a man aged 25-45 years in good health and CMV-seropositive.

J is TRBJ2-5 and V is TRBV27; 7 bases fit TRBD1. The end of the DNA aligns better with TRBJ2-7, so the J call may be wrong. The CDR3 is 15 amino acids. The V gene's germline CDR1 is MNHEY and CDR2 SMNVEV (reference sequence). The CDR3 DNA follows: TGTGCCAGCAGTTTAAGGACAGGTATCTCCTACGAGCAGTACTTC. Translating it yields CASSLRTGISYEQYF.

The chain combines TRBV30 with TRBJ2-1; the D gene is possibly TRBD1 (7 bases). There are 15 residues in the CDR3. Germline V lookup: CDR1 GTSNPN, CDR2 SVGIG (reference sequence). With 0 bases removed from V and 3 bases from J, the gap between germline ends came to 12 bases. CDR3 coding DNA: TGTGCCTGGAGTGTTGCAGGGGGGCACTACAATGAGCAGTTCTTC. Translating it yields CAWSVAGGHYNEQFF.

This chain joins TRBV29-1 and TRBJ2-1; a weak D match, TRBD2 (6 bases). There are 14 residues in the CDR3. The germline gives CDR1 SQVTM, CDR2 ANQGSEA. Trimming left V 7 bases short and J 4 bases short, with 17 bases between. In DNA, the CDR3 is TGCAGCGGAGGAGGGCTGGCCCGGTACAATGAGCAGTTCTTC. Amino acid sequence: CSGGGLARYNEQFF.

This rearrangement joins TRBV5-4 to TRBJ2-7, with 7 bases aligning to TRBD1. Germline CDR1 SGHNT, CDR2 YYREEE (reference sequence). J gave up 5 bases and V 2 bases, and 4 bases lay outside the gene matches. CDR3 length equals 13 residues. For the CDR3, the DNA is TGTGCCAGCAGCTTAAACAGGGGTCACGAGCAGTACTTC. Its translation: CASSLNRGHEQYF.

The chain links TRBV19 to TRBJ2-3; 10 positions match TRBD1. The CDR3 has 16 residues. V shed 5 bases and J 4 bases; nucleotides not matched to a gene: 9. Looked up from germline, CDR1 is LNHDA and CDR2 is SQIVND (reference sequence). CDR3 nucleotides: TGTGCCAGTAGTGGGGACGGACAGGGGGTATCAGATACGCAGTATTTT. It translates to CASSGDGQGVSDTQYF.

The chain is built from TRBV6-1 and TRBJ1-6, with D unclear. Germline loops: CDR1 MNHNS, CDR2 SASEGT. Trimming cost V 2 bases and J 0 bases, with 14 bases left between them. This CDR3 region has 18 residues. The CDR3 spells CASSEISAGSSYNSPLHF. The CDR3 DNA reads TGTGCCAGCAGTGAAATTTCCGCGGGAAGCTCCTATAATTCACCCCTCCACTTT.

This rearrangement joins TRBV4-2 to TRBJ2-7, with a weak D call TRBD2 (5 bases). This CDR3 is 17 amino acids long. V was trimmed by 1 base and J by 2 bases, leaving 18 bases between them. The germline gives CDR1 LGHNA, CDR2 YNFKEQ. The CDR3 spells CASSQVGVSGLAYEQYF. Written as DNA, the CDR3 is TGTGCCAGCAGCCAAGTGGGAGTCTCGGGATTGGCCTACGAGCAGTACTTC.

The chain employs TRBV4-1 and TRBJ1-1; no clear D gene. This CDR3 is 16 amino acids long. V was trimmed by 2 bases and J by 4 bases, leaving 17 bases between them. From germline, CDR1 is MGHRA and CDR2 YSYEKL. This chain's CDR3 is CASSQSVRRESTEAFF. CDR3 DNA sequence: TGCGCCAGCAGCCAATCAGTGCGGCGGGAGAGCACTGAAGCTTTCTTT.

The chain combines TRBV5-8 with TRBJ2-4; TRBD1 aligns across 7 bases. The CDR3 is 16 residues long. Germline V gives CDR1 SGHTS, CDR2 YDEGEE. Trimming removed 0 bases from V and 4 bases from J; junction bases left unmatched: 7. The CDR3 coding sequence is TGTGCCAGCAGCTTGGCCTCCGGGACAGCTAAAAACATTCAGTACTTC. Its protein is CASSLASGTAKNIQYF.